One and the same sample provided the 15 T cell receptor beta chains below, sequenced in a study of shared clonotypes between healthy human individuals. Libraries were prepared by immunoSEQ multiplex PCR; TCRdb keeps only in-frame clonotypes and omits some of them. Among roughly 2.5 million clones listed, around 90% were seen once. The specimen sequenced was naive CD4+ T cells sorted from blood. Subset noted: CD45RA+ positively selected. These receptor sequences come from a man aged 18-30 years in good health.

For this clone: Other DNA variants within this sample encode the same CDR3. The DNA of the CDR3 is TGTGCCAGCAGGTCGAACTATGGCTACACCTTC. Protein: CASRSNYGYTF. The chain has TRBV6-5 and TRBJ1-2; D gene ambiguous. Trimming shortened V by 6 bases and J by 2 bases, and 4 bases separated the two germline ends. CDR1 MNHEY and CDR2 SVGAGI come from the germline V gene. This CDR3 is built from 11 residues.

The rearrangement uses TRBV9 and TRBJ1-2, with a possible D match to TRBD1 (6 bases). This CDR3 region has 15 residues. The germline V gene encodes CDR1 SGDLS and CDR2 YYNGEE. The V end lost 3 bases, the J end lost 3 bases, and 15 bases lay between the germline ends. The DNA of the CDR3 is TGTGCCAGCAGCGAGACCCCACAGGGATACTATGGCTACACCTTC. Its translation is CASSETPQGYYGYTF.

CDR3 nucleotides: TGTGCCAGCAGCCAATCCGCGGGCGGGAGAAACTACGAGCAGTACTTC. Its translation is CASSQSAGGRNYEQYF. The V gene is TRBV5-6, the J gene TRBJ2-7, with 7 bases identical to TRBD2. Trimming removed 4 bases from V and 3 bases from J; junction bases left unmatched: 13. Germline CDR1 reads SGHDT; CDR2 reads YYEEEE. CDR3 size: 16 residues.

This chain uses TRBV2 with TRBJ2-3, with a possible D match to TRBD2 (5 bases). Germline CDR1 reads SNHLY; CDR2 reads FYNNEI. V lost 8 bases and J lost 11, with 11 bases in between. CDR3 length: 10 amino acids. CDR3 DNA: TGTGCCAGCGAAAGAGGAGGGCAGTATTTT. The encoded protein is CASERGGQYF.

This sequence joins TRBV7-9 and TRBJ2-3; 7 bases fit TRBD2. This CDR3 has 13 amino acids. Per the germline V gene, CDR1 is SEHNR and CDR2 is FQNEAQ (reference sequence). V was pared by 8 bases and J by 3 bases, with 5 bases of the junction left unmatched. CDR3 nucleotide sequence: TGTGCCAGCCTTTGGGAGGGGACAGATACGCAGTATTTT. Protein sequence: CASLWEGTDTQYF. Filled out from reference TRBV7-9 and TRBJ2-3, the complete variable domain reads DTGVSQNPRHKITKRGQNVTFRCDPISEHNRLYWYRQTLGQGPEFLTYFQNEAQLEKSRLLSDRFSAERPKGSFSTLEIQRTEQGDSAMYLCASLWEGTDTQYFGPGTRLTVL.

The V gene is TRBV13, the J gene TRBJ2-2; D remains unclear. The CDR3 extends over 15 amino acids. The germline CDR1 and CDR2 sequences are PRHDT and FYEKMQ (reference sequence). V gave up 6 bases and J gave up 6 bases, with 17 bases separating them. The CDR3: CASSSSPRPAGELFF. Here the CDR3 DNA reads TGTGCCAGCAGTTCCTCACCCCGCCCGGCCGGGGAGCTGTTTTTT.

The DNA for the CDR3 is TGTGCCAGCAGACAGGGAGAATCCTATAATTCACCCCTCCACTTT. Protein: CASRQGESYNSPLHF. V usage is TRBV6-4 and J usage is TRBJ1-6; D possibly corresponds to TRBD1 (6 bases). V lost 6 bases and J lost 1, with 10 bases in between. CDR3 length: 15 residues. Germline assignment: CDR1 MRHNA and CDR2 SNTAGT.

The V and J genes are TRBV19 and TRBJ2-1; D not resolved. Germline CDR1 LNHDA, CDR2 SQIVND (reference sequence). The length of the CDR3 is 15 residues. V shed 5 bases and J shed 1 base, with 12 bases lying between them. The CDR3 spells CASSLSWGSYNEQFF. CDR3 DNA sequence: TGTGCCAGTAGTCTCTCGTGGGGTTCCTACAATGAGCAGTTCTTC. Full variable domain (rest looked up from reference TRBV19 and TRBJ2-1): DGGITQSPKYLFRKEGQNVTLSCEQNLNHDAMYWYRQDPGQGLRLIYYSQIVNDFQKGDIAEGYSVSREKKESFPLTVTSAQKNPTAFYLCASSLSWGSYNEQFFGPGTRLTVL.

The CDR3 DNA follows: TGTGCCAGCAGCTTCCGGCTAGCGGGAGCATTGAATGAGCAGTTCTTC. It is translated as CASSFRLAGALNEQFF. The chain carries TRBV11-2 and TRBJ2-1, with TRBD2 matching over 10 bases. This CDR3 is built from 16 residues. The J segment lost 7 bases and the V segment lost 3 bases, leaving 9 bases of the junction unmatched. Germline assignment: CDR1 SGHAT and CDR2 FQNNGV.

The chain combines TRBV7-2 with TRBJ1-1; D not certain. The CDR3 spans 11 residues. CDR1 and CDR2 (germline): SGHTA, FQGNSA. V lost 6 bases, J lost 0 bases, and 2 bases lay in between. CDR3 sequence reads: CASRMNTEAFF. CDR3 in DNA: TGTGCCAGCAGGATGAACACTGAAGCTTTCTTT.

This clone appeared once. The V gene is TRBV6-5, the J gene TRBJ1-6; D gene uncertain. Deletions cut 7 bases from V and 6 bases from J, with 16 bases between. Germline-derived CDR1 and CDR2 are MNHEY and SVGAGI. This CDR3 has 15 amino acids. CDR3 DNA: TGTGCCAGCACCGACCTCCGGGCCTCTAATTCACCCCTCCACTTT. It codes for CASTDLRASNSPLHF.

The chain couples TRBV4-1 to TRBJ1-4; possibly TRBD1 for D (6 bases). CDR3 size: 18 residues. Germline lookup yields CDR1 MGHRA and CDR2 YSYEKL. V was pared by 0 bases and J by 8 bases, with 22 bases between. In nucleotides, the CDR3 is TGCGCCAGCAGCCAAGAAGCCGGGACAACTCCCTTCCGAGAAAAACTGTTTTTT. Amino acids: CASSQEAGTTPFREKLFF.

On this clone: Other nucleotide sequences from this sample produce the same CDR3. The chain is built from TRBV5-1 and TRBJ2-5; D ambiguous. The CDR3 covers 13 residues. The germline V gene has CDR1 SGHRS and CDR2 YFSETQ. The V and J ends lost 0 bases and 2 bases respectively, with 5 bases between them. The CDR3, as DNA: TGCGCCAGCAGCTTGGCCCAGCAAGAGACCCAGTACTTC. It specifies CASSLAQQETQYF.

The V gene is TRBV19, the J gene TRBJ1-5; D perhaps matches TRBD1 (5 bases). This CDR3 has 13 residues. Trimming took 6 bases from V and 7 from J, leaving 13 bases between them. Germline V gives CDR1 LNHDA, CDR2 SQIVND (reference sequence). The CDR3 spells CASSQGRGQPQHF. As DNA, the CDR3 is TGTGCCAGTAGCCAGGGAAGAGGGCAGCCCCAGCATTTT.

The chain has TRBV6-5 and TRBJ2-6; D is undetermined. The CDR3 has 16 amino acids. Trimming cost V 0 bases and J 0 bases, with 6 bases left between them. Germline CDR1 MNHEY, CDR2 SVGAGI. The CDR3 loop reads CASSYSPTSGANVLTF. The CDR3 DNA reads TGTGCCAGCAGTTACTCCCCAACCTCTGGGGCCAACGTCCTGACTTTC.